The present T cell receptor beta chain was sequenced within a study of blood T cell repertoires in COVID-19. Looking at the study overall: PBMCs, B-cell-depleted T cells, or T cells were the source of the cDNA or gDNA that made up the material.

The CDR3 is made up of 14 amino acids. Germline V lookup: CDR1 KGHDR, CDR2 SFDVKD. Trimming removed 3 bases at V and 2 bases at J, with 10 bases between. In the authors' methods: Reference gene primer amplification gave estimated nucleated cell counts. Here immunoSEQ multiplex PCR was the method, and the copy in TCRdb shows in-frame clones only, minus some. The V and J calls and clone size are taken from that table; D and trimming were inferred from the DNA. Among about 200,000 clones listed, about 93% were seen once. The chain links TRBV24-1 to TRBJ2-7; no clear D gene. The TCR comes from a man between 60 and 75 years old with COVID-19, enrolled during active disease. The source material was peripheral blood. The CDR3 nucleotides are TGTGCCACCAGTGATGCGACTCCTCCCTACGAGCAGTACTTC. Residues: CATSDATPPYEQYF.